The 20 T cell receptor beta chains listed next were all sequenced from one sample in a study of shared clonotypes between healthy human individuals. The protocol was immunoSEQ multiplex PCR, while the TCRdb copy is restricted to in-frame clones and leaves out a portion. The repertoire includes 1.6 million or so clones, roughly 96% of them detected once, and roughly 1.2% sits in the top ten. The sample comprised naive CD4+ T cells sorted from blood. The subset here: CD45RA+ positively selected. The receptors come from a man between 25 and 39 years old in good health.

The chain combines TRBV6-1 with TRBJ1-1, with a possible D match to TRBD1 (6 bases). CDR3 length: 13 amino acids. The V gene's germline CDR1 is MNHNS and CDR2 SASEGT. The germline V and J ends were trimmed by 0 bases and 10 bases, with 12 bases remaining between them. CDR3 residues: CASSEAGGAVAFF. The CDR3 nucleotides read TGTGCCAGCAGTGAAGCTGGGGGGGCGGTAGCTTTCTTT.

Concerning this clone: One end of the junction varies from germline; a read error may be responsible. The chain joins TRBV2 to TRBJ2-7, with 9 bases identical to TRBD1. The germline V gene encodes CDR1 SNHLY and CDR2 FYNNEI. The CDR3 has 14 amino acids. CDR3 protein: CASRGQGASYEQYF. CDR3 in DNA: TGTGCCAGCAGGGGACAGGGAGCTTCCTATGAGCAGTACTTC. The full variable domain, rest sourced from reference TRBV2 and TRBJ2-7, is EPEVTQTPSHQVTQMGQEVILRCVPISNHLYFYWYRQILGQKVEFLVSFYNNEISEKSEIFDDQFSVERPDGSNFTLKIRSTKLEDSAMYFCASRGQGASYEQYFGPGTRLTVT.

The rearrangement uses TRBV7-9 and TRBJ2-5; D remains unclear. This CDR3 has 13 residues. Germline CDR1 SEHNR, CDR2 FQNEAQ (reference sequence). V lost 0 bases and J lost 4, with 6 bases in between. The CDR3 bases are TGTGCCAGCAGCTTAGCGTGGACAGAGACCCAGTACTTC. Its translation is CASSLAWTETQYF. The full variable domain, its missing parts supplied by reference TRBV7-9 and TRBJ2-5, is DTGVSQNPRHKITKRGQNVTFRCDPISEHNRLYWYRQTLGQGPEFLTYFQNEAQLEKSRLLSDRFSAERPKGSFSTLEIQRTEQGDSAMYLCASSLAWTETQYFGPGTRLLVL.

This clone showed up just once. The V and J genes are TRBV6-4 and TRBJ2-3; TRBD2 is a possible D gene (6 bases). This CDR3 is 14 amino acids long. The V and J ends lost 3 bases and 7 bases respectively, with 14 bases between them. Germline CDR1 reads MRHNA; CDR2 reads SNTAGT. The CDR3 region has the DNA TGTGCCAGCAGTGAAGGGGACTGGGGGAATACGCAGTATTTT. Residues: CASSEGDWGNTQYF.

The CDR3 nucleotides are TGCAGCGTTGTTCAGGGGCGCGATCAGCCCCAGCATTTT. It encodes CSVVQGRDQPQHF. The gene calls are TRBV29-1 and TRBJ1-5; D possibly corresponds to TRBD1 (6 bases). Germline CDR1 and CDR2: SQVTM and ANQGSEA. V lost 4 bases to trimming and J lost 5 bases, with 12 bases between them. The CDR3 spans 13 residues. The variable domain in full, completed from reference TRBV29-1 and TRBJ1-5, reads SAVISQKPSRDICQRGTSLTIQCQVDSQVTMMFWYRQQPGQSLTLIATANQGSEATYESGFVIDKFPISRPNLTFSTLTVSNMSPEDSSIYLCSVVQGRDQPQHFGDGTRLSIL.

The rearrangement uses TRBV18 and TRBJ2-1; 8 bases agree with TRBD1. This CDR3 is 17 amino acids long. Germline V gene lookup returns CDR1 KGHSH and CDR2 LQKENI. V lost 3 bases, J lost 1 base, and 8 bases stayed unmatched. The CDR3 loop is CASSPRGQGHSYNEQFF. The CDR3 DNA is TGTGCCAGCTCACCCCGAGGACAGGGACATTCCTACAATGAGCAGTTCTTC. The variable domain in full, completed from reference TRBV18 and TRBJ2-1, reads NAGVMQNPRHLVRRRGQEARLRCSPMKGHSHVYWYRQLPEEGLKFMVYLQKENIIDESGMPKERFSAEFPKEGPSILRIQQVVRGDSAAYFCASSPRGQGHSYNEQFFGPGTRLTVL.

V usage is TRBV19 and J usage is TRBJ1-1; D is possibly TRBD1 (5 bases). The CDR3 extends over 14 amino acids. The V end lost 7 bases, the J end lost 11 bases, and 23 bases lay between the germline ends. From germline, CDR1 is LNHDA and CDR2 SQIVND (reference sequence). The CDR3 region is CASTLNGAATGAFF. In DNA, the CDR3 is TGTGCCAGTACCCTCAACGGGGCCGCTACGGGGGCTTTCTTT. Based on the CDR3 plus reference TRBV19 and TRBJ1-1, the full variable domain is DGGITQSPKYLFRKEGQNVTLSCEQNLNHDAMYWYRQDPGQGLRLIYYSQIVNDFQKGDIAEGYSVSREKKESFPLTVTSAQKNPTAFYLCASTLNGAATGAFFGQGTRLTVV.

This rearrangement joins TRBV25-1 to TRBJ1-1; D not certain. Between the trimmed V and J ends, which lost 6 bases and 0 bases, there was a span of 2 bases. The CDR3 spans 11 residues. Looked up from germline, CDR1 is MGHDK and CDR2 is SYGVNS. DNA of the CDR3: TGTGCCAGCAGCTTGAACACTGAAGCTTTCTTT. Protein product: CASSLNTEAFF.

The chain carries TRBV5-1 and TRBJ2-5; no clear D. Trimming took off 0 bases at V and 5 bases at J, with 8 bases between the two ends. CDR3 size: 13 residues. Per the germline V gene, CDR1 is SGHRS and CDR2 is YFSETQ. CDR3 amino acids: CASSLGRIETQYF. Here the CDR3 DNA reads TGCGCCAGCAGCTTGGGGCGGATTGAGACCCAGTACTTC.

CDR3 sequence reads: CASSALPDRGGEQYF. For the CDR3, the DNA is TGTGCCAGCAGCGCTTTACCCGACAGGGGAGGCGAGCAGTACTTC. The chain couples TRBV6-1 to TRBJ2-7; TRBD1 matches at 8 bases. This CDR3 has 15 amino acids. V was pared by 6 bases and J by 6 bases, with 13 bases of the junction left unmatched. Germline loops: CDR1 MNHNS, CDR2 SASEGT.

The J gene is TRBJ2-2, the V gene TRBV18; perhaps TRBD1 as D (6 bases). Trimming left V 6 bases short and J 4 bases short, with 21 bases between. Per germline, CDR1 KGHSH and CDR2 LQKENI. This CDR3 contains 17 residues. As DNA, the CDR3 is TGTGCCAGCTCGACCCTGCCGCCGGGACAACTCACCGGGGAGCTGTTTTTT. It translates to CASSTLPPGQLTGELFF.

This clone was recorded only once. For the CDR3, the DNA is TGCGCCAGCAGCCAAATACTTCTGCTTGTAGAGACCCAGTACTTC. Residues: CASSQILLLVETQYF. The rearrangement uses TRBV4-1 and TRBJ2-5; D is undetermined. From germline, CDR1 is MGHRA and CDR2 YSYEKL. The CDR3 has 15 amino acids. The V and J ends lost 2 bases and 4 bases respectively, with 14 bases between them.

The chain couples TRBV18 to TRBJ1-1, with TRBD1 as a possible D gene (5 bases). This CDR3 is 15 amino acids long. V was pared by 1 base and J by 3 bases, with 12 bases between. Germline CDR1 is KGHSH and CDR2 is LQKENI. CDR3 amino acids: CASSPREQGHTEAFF. The CDR3 coding sequence is TGTGCCAGCTCACCACGTGAGCAGGGACACACTGAAGCTTTCTTT.

This sequence joins TRBV27 and TRBJ2-2; 13 bases match TRBD2. Per the germline V gene, CDR1 is MNHEY and CDR2 is SMNVEV (reference sequence). This CDR3 is 18 amino acids long. V trimming: 3 bases; J trimming: 2 bases; junction bases outside the gene matches: 6. The CDR3 bases are TGTGCCAGCAGTTTTCGGACTAGCGGGAGATTTAACACCGGGGAGCTGTTTTTT. Encoded protein: CASSFRTSGRFNTGELFF.

J is TRBJ2-7 and V is TRBV28; the match to TRBD1 covers 9 bases. With 3 bases clipped from V and 5 bases from J, the junction kept 8 bases outside the gene matches. In germline, CDR1 is MDHEN, CDR2 SYDVKM. The CDR3 sequence is 15 residues long. The CDR3 here is CASSLAGTGFDEQYF. CDR3 nucleotides: TGTGCCAGCAGTTTGGCCGGGACAGGGTTTGACGAGCAGTACTTC.

This chain uses TRBV10-3 with TRBJ2-3, with 8 bases fitting TRBD1. CDR1 and CDR2 (germline): ENHRY, SYGVKD. Trimming at V came to 9 bases and at J to 3 bases, leaving 8 bases not matched to a gene. CDR3 size: 14 residues. The CDR3 DNA sequence: TGTGCCATGTCGGACAGGGCTGAGACAGATACGCAGTATTTT. Translation: CAMSDRAETDTQYF.

This chain joins TRBV29-1 and TRBJ1-1; a weak D match, TRBD1 (5 bases). With 6 bases removed from V and 5 bases from J, the gap between germline ends came to 13 bases. The V gene's germline CDR1 is SQVTM and CDR2 ANQGSEA. This CDR3 contains 12 residues. This CDR3 reads CSVSPGRTEAFF. CDR3 coding DNA: TGCAGCGTCTCCCCAGGGCGGACTGAAGCTTTCTTT. Filled out from reference TRBV29-1 and TRBJ1-1, the complete variable domain reads SAVISQKPSRDICQRGTSLTIQCQVDSQVTMMFWYRQQPGQSLTLIATANQGSEATYESGFVIDKFPISRPNLTFSTLTVSNMSPEDSSIYLCSVSPGRTEAFFGQGTRLTVV.

The J gene is TRBJ2-7, the V gene TRBV7-8, with TRBD2 identical over 7 bases. The CDR3 is made up of 16 amino acids. V was clipped by 3 bases and J by 3 bases; unmatched bases: 11. Germline V gene data show CDR1 as SGHVS and CDR2 as FQNEAQ. CDR3 amino acids: CASSFASSGGIYEQYF. In nucleotides, the CDR3 is TGTGCCAGCAGCTTTGCCTCTAGCGGAGGGATCTACGAGCAGTACTTC.

V is TRBV10-1 and J is TRBJ2-3, with TRBD1 identical over 7 bases. Germline assignment: CDR1 WNHNN and CDR2 SYGVQD (reference sequence). V gave up 6 bases and J gave up 2 bases; unmatched junction bases: 8. This CDR3 spans 15 amino acids. In nucleotides, the CDR3 is TGCGCCAGCAGCCCCGCCGGGACAGCCACAGATACGCAGTATTTT. This codes for CASSPAGTATDTQYF.

The rearrangement links TRBV5-1 to TRBJ2-5; D tentatively fits TRBD1 or TRBD2 (6 bases each). The CDR3 is 13 residues long. V lost 4 bases to trimming and J lost 3 bases, with 10 bases between them. Germline V gene sequence: CDR1 SGHRS, CDR2 YFSETQ. CDR3 sequence reads: CASSRGRKETQYF. CDR3 sequence (DNA): TGCGCCAGCAGCCGGGGGCGGAAAGAGACCCAGTACTTC.